The present entry profiles one TCR beta chain with its context. Its antigen is currently not known. Base quality data are lacking; no much larger clone is found one base away. Survey-level sequencing on the immunoSEQ platform was used to profile TCR beta chain repertoires. Processing in the source paper ran as follows. Repertoire diversity was quantified by the inverse Simpson index, and CDR3 amino acid length spectratypes and V-J pairing frequencies were compared. Clonotypes specific to SARS-CoV-2, CMV, influenza A and EBV were annotated by matching TCR beta CDR3 sequences against VDJdb. TCRdb took this table from immuneACCESS and kept in-frame rearrangements with V and J called. Such tables lack part of the clones; where checked against another copy, unresolved V genes explain under half of the gap, and the rest is unexplained. D and trimming come from the DNA, and the V and J calls and clone size come from that table. For this sample the table gives around 49,000 clones, of which approximately 93% were detected only once. Over 8.5% of the sample is held by the ten biggest clonotypes.

The sample belongs to a study (dated by TCRdb to between 2022 and 2023). The paper as a whole reports these results and caveats: Further investigation, including longitudinal sampling and assessment of a control group, is stated by the authors to be required.

PBMCs were isolated from peripheral blood, and TCR beta sequencing was performed on genomic DNA from unsorted PBMCs. The receptor's source is a man aged 35 to 55 with rheumatoid arthritis. The sample comprised PBMCs.

DNA sequence: TGTGCCAGCAGCTCACAGCTCGGTGGAAACACCATATATTTT. Its protein product is CASSSQLGGNTIYF. The V gene is TRBV11-2 and the J gene is TRBJ1-3, with the D gene not confidently named. V gives up 4 bases and J gives up 3 bases, and the segment between their germline ends measures 10 bases. CDR1 and CDR2 are drawn from the germline V gene: SGHAT, FQNNGV. Measured from the cysteine to the phenylalanine, the CDR3 is 14 residues long. The CDR3 DNA has 42 bases and is translated from base 1.